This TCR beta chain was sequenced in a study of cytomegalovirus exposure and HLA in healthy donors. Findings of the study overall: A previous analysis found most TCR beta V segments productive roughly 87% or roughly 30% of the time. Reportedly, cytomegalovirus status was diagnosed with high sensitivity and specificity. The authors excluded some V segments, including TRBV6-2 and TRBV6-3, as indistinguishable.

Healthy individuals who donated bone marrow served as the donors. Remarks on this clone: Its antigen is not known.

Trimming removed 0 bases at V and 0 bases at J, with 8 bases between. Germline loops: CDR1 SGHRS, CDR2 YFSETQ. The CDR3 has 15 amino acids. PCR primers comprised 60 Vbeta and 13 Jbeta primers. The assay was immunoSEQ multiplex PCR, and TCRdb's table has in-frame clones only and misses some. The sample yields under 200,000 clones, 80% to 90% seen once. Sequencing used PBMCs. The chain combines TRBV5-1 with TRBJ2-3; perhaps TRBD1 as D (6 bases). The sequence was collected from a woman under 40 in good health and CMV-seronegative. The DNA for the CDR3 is TGCGCCAGCAGCTTGGCGGGACAAAGCACAGATACGCAGTATTTT. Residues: CASSLAGQSTDTQYF.